These 17 T cell receptor beta chains were all obtained from the same sample, sequenced in a study of blood T cell repertoires in COVID-19. The repertoire was sequenced with immunoSEQ multiplex PCR; TCRdb's copy has only in-frame clones and lacks some. The repertoire holds about 250,000 clones, with approximately 85% as singletons. Sequenced sample: peripheral blood. The receptors come from a human donor with COVID-19, enrolled during active disease. The donor label of this sample is uncertain.

The chain recombines TRBV30 with TRBJ1-3, with unresolved D. Germline V gene sequence: CDR1 GTSNPN, CDR2 SVGIG (reference sequence). This CDR3 comprises 13 residues. In nucleotides, the CDR3 is TGTGCTATGAAGCGTAGCTCTGGAAACACCATATATTTT. Residues: CAMKRSSGNTIYF.

The V gene is TRBV12-3 or TRBV12-4, the J gene TRBJ1-4; D not certain. This CDR3 comprises 13 residues. Trimming removed 2 bases from V and 10 bases from J, with 11 bases in between. In DNA, the CDR3 is TGTGCCAGCAGTTTATCGGGGTACGGAAAACTGTTTTTT. Amino acids: CASSLSGYGKLFF.

This chain links TRBV27 with TRBJ2-6; TRBD1 is a possible D gene (6 bases). Trimming cost V 6 bases and J 0 bases, with 9 bases left between them. This CDR3 has 15 amino acids. CDR1 and CDR2 (germline): MNHEY, SMNVEV (reference sequence). The CDR3 is CASSPGVSGANVLTF. The CDR3, as DNA: TGTGCCAGCAGCCCAGGGGTCTCTGGGGCCAACGTCCTGACTTTC.

The rearrangement uses TRBV28 and TRBJ1-1; D perhaps matches TRBD1 (5 bases). The germline CDR1 and CDR2 sequences are MDHEN and SYDVKM. The CDR3 has 14 residues. Trimming took off 6 bases at V and 4 bases at J, with 15 bases between the two ends. The DNA of the CDR3 is TGTGCCAGCAGGGGGGGGACCACCCCCACTGAAGCTTTCTTT. Translation: CASRGGTTPTEAFF.

The chain recombines TRBV24-1 with TRBJ2-3; unclear D gene. V was pared by 3 bases and J by 2 bases, with 5 bases between. There are 13 residues in the CDR3. Per germline, CDR1 KGHDR and CDR2 SFDVKD. This chain's CDR3 is CATSDSATDTQYF. The CDR3 bases are TGTGCCACCAGTGATAGCGCCACAGATACGCAGTATTTT.

The V call is TRBV28, the J call TRBJ1-5, with D tentatively TRBD1 (5 bases). Germline V gene lookup returns CDR1 MDHEN and CDR2 SYDVKM. Trimming shortened V by 4 bases and J by 7 bases, and 17 bases separated the two germline ends. The length of the CDR3 is 15 residues. The CDR3 coding sequence is TGTGCCAGCAGTTCCCCGCAGGGAGGTGAACAGCCCCAGCATTTT. It yields the protein CASSSPQGGEQPQHF.

A single count supports this clone. The chain employs TRBV28 and TRBJ2-5; TRBD1 is a possible D gene (7 bases). Germline loops: CDR1 MDHEN, CDR2 SYDVKM. V was shortened by 5 bases and J by 8 bases, with 18 bases between the two germline ends. The CDR3 is made up of 14 amino acids. The CDR3 DNA is TGTGCCAGCAGTCCCGCGGGACAGCAAGCCACCCAGTACTTC. Its protein is CASSPAGQQATQYF. Looking up the rest from reference TRBV28 and TRBJ2-5 gives the full variable domain: DVKVTQSSRYLVKRTGEKVFLECVQDMDHENMFWYRQDPGLGLRLIYFSYDVKMKEKGDIPEGYSVSREKKERFSLILESASTNQTSMYLCASSPAGQQATQYFGPGTRLLVL.

This chain links TRBV6-5 with TRBJ2-1; tentatively, D is TRBD2 (5 bases). V was pared by 4 bases and J by 6 bases, with 13 bases between. The CDR3 runs 14 residues. Germline V gives CDR1 MNHEY, CDR2 SVGAGI. The CDR3 loop reads CASSLRGPRNEQFF. The CDR3, as DNA: TGTGCCAGCAGTTTAAGAGGGCCCCGCAATGAGCAGTTCTTC.

The chain has TRBV7-3 and TRBJ2-1, with D perhaps matching TRBD2 (5 bases). Trimming shortened V by 5 bases and J by 7 bases, and 18 bases separated the two germline ends. CDR3 length: 15 amino acids. Looked up from germline, CDR1 is SGHTA and CDR2 is FQGTGA. CDR3 region: CASSLQTGVWNEQFF. In DNA, the CDR3 is TGTGCCAGCAGCCTCCAGACCGGGGTATGGAATGAGCAGTTCTTC. The entire variable domain, with the rest obtained from reference TRBV7-3 and TRBJ2-1, is as follows: GAGVSQTPSNKVTEKGKYVELRCDPISGHTALYWYRQSLGQGPEFLIYFQGTGAADDSGLPNDRFFAVRPEGSVSTLKIQRTERGDSAVYLCASSLQTGVWNEQFFGPGTRLTVL.

The chain carries TRBV19 and TRBJ1-6; TRBD1 agrees at 7 bases. Per the germline V gene, CDR1 is LNHDA and CDR2 is SQIVND (reference sequence). V shed 6 bases and J 9 bases; nucleotides not matched to a gene: 11. This CDR3 has 15 residues. CDR3 nucleotides: TGTGCCAGTAGGGACCTTACAGGGGTTGGTTCACCCCTCCACTTT. Translating it yields CASRDLTGVGSPLHF.

V usage is TRBV5-1 and J usage is TRBJ2-3; TRBD1 is a possible D gene (6 bases). Germline values: CDR1 SGHRS, CDR2 YFSETQ. V lost 2 bases and J lost 0, with 13 bases in between. The CDR3 length is 16 residues. The CDR3 nucleotides are TGCGCCAGCAGCTTACAAGGGGGTGCTAGCACAGATACGCAGTATTTT. Protein: CASSLQGGASTDTQYF.

This sequence joins TRBV11-2 and TRBJ2-7, with a tentative D call TRBD2 (6 bases). Trimming shortened V by 5 bases and J by 2 bases, and 13 bases separated the two germline ends. This CDR3 is built from 14 residues. Germline lookup yields CDR1 SGHAT and CDR2 FQNNGV. The DNA of the CDR3 is TGTGCCAGCAGCCCGCGACTAGGAGCCTACGAGCAGTACTTC. Amino acids: CASSPRLGAYEQYF.

CDR3 DNA: TGCGCCAGCAGCTCCGGACTAGCGGGAATCTACGAGCAGTACTTC. This gives the protein CASSSGLAGIYEQYF. The chain combines TRBV5-1 with TRBJ2-7, with 12 positions matching TRBD2. Per the germline V gene, CDR1 is SGHRS and CDR2 is YFSETQ. The ends lost 3 bases at V and 3 bases at J; junction bases unmatched: 4. This CDR3 has 15 amino acids.

This clone was counted at least ten times. This chain connects TRBV6-5 to TRBJ1-1, with 9 bases identical to TRBD1. The CDR3 contains 15 residues. Germline assignment: CDR1 MNHEY and CDR2 SVGAGI. Losses at the gene ends were 6 bases for V and 6 bases for J; bases not matched to a gene: 11. CDR3 nucleotides: TGTGCCAGCAGCGGTCCGGGACAGGGTTCATCTGAAGCTTTCTTT. Its protein is CASSGPGQGSSEAFF.

This rearrangement joins TRBV19 to TRBJ1-4; D is undetermined. Germline values: CDR1 LNHDA, CDR2 SQIVND (reference sequence). Trimming removed 4 bases from V and 0 bases from J, with 12 bases in between. The CDR3 contains 16 residues. CDR3 region: CASSNAGGATNEKLFF. In nucleotides, the CDR3 is TGTGCCAGTAGTAATGCGGGCGGCGCAACTAATGAAAAACTGTTTTTT.

The chain is built from TRBV19 and TRBJ2-6; a possible D gene is TRBD1 (5 bases). The CDR3 totals 15 residues. V was trimmed by 8 bases and J by 4 bases, leaving 15 bases between them. Germline CDR1 reads LNHDA; CDR2 reads SQIVND (reference sequence). The DNA of the CDR3 is TGTGCCAGTCGTTCAGGCAGGGCCGGGGCCAACGTCCTGACTTTC. Protein sequence: CASRSGRAGANVLTF.

The rearrangement uses TRBV2 and TRBJ1-6, with D possibly TRBD1 on 5 matching bases. The germline V gene encodes CDR1 SNHLY and CDR2 FYNNEI. V gave up 6 bases and J gave up 5 bases, with 11 bases separating them. CDR3 length: 14 residues. The DNA of the CDR3 is TGTGCCAGCAGCTCGGGACTTAATAATTCACCCCTCCACTTT. Residues: CASSSGLNNSPLHF.